This T cell receptor (beta chain) was found in a study of blood T cell repertoires in COVID-19 (dated by TCRdb to the early 2020s). Turning to the overall study: Samples covering the acute and convalescent phases of COVID-19 were provided by collaborators in the United States, Italy and Spain. The material from the prospective study consisted of cDNA or gDNA derived from T cells, B-cell-depleted T cells, or PBMCs. The dataset comprised deeply sampled blood TCRbeta repertoires from subjects exposed to, actively infected with, or recovered from COVID-19. The repertoires were released in a freely available public database intended as a resource for research on the immune response to SARS-CoV-2. The samples were drawn from the first 160 participants of the ongoing ImmuneRACE study and from about 1,200 subjects provided by 6 global collaborators. The sample metadata nearly always contained a de-identified subject ID, COVID-19 status, age in years and sex. Where available, HLA class I and class II types were taken from metadata supplied by the sample provider and were not determined by assay-based typing.

The immunoSEQ Assay, a bias-controlled multiplex PCR, was used to amplify TCRbeta CDR3 regions from genomic DNA. The original methods were these. Nucleated cell counts per sample were estimated from amplification of reference gene primers within the assay. Sequence reads were collapsed and filtered to measure the absolute abundance of every unique TCRbeta CDR3 rearrangement. Productive Simpson clonality was computed per sample as the square root of Simpson's diversity index over productive rearrangements. TCRdb limited this immuneACCESS table to in-frame rearrangements with V and J called. A share of clones is missing; checked studies link under half to unresolved V genes, and the rest is unexplained. The V and J calls and clone size come from that table; D and trimming were worked out from the DNA. Across this sample there are more than 95,000 clones, with roughly 83% seen only once. The biggest ten clones account for 2.5% to 4% of the sample.

Concerning this clone itself: Its antigen is currently not known. Base qualities are not recorded, but no much larger clone differs from it by a single base.

Collaborating institutions collected whole blood in K2EDTA tubes following their own protocols. For TCRbeta analysis, collaborators shipped samples as frozen whole blood, isolated PBMCs, or DNA extracted from either of those sample types. The CDR1 and CDR2 encoded by the germline V gene (reference sequence) are DFQATT and SNEGSKA. The germline ends are 11 bases apart after V is trimmed by 5 bases and J by 6 bases. There are 11 amino acids in the CDR3, from cysteine to phenylalanine inclusive. CDR3 DNA only is kept here, 33 bases in frame from base 1. Overall study outcomes, separate from this receptor: The quantity of clinical and demographic metadata differed by source and by participant and was supplied without curation.

The receptor comes from an elderly woman with active or convalescent COVID-19. The sample comprised peripheral blood. The chain uses TRBV20-1 and TRBJ2-7; too little of a D gene remains to name it. The DNA reads TGCAGTGCTGCCACTACATCCGAGCAGTACTTC. Translation gives CSAATTSEQYF.